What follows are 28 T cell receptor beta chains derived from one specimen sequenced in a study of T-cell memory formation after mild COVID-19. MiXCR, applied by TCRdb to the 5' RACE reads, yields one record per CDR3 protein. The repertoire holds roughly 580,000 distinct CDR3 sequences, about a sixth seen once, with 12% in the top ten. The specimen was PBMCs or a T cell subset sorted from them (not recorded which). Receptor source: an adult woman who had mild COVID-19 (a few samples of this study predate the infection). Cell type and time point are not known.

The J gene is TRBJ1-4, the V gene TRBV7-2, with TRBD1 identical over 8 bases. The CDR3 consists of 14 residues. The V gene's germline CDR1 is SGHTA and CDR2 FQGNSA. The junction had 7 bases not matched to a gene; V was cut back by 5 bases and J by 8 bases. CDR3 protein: CASSQDRVEEKLFF. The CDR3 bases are TGTGCCAGCAGCCAGGACAGGGTTGAAGAAAAACTGTTTTTT. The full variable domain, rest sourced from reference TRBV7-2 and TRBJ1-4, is GAGVSQSPSNKVTEKGKDVELRCDPISGHTALYWYRQSLGQGLEFLIYFQGNSAPDKSGLPSDRFSAERTGGSVSTLTIQRTQQEDSAVYLCASSQDRVEEKLFFGSGTQLSVL.

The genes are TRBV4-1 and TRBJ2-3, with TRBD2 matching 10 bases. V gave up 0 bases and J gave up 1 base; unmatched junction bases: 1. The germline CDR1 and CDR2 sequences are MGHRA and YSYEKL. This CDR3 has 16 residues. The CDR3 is CASSQDTSGGTDTQYF. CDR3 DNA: TGCGCCAGCAGCCAAGATACTAGCGGGGGCACAGATACGCAGTATTTT.

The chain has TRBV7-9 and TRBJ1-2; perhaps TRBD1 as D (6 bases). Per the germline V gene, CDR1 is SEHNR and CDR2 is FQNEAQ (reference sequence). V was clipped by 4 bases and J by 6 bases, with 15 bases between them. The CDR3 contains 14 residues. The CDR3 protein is CASSSGQLANGYTF. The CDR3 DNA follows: TGTGCCAGCAGCTCGGGACAACTTGCGAATGGCTACACCTTC.

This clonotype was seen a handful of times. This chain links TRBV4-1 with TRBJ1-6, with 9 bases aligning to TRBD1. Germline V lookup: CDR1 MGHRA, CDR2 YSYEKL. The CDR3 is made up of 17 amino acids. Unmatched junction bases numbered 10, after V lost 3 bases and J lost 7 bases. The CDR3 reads CASSHVTGGVKNSPLHF. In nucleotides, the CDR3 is TGCGCCAGCAGCCATGTGACAGGGGGGGTTAAGAATTCACCCCTCCACTTT.

CDR3 DNA: TGTGCCAGCAGCGAATCTACAGGGGAGAAGGCCTACGAGCAGTACTTC. It is translated as CASSESTGEKAYEQYF. The chain uses TRBV7-9 and TRBJ2-7, with 7 bases identical to TRBD1. Per germline, CDR1 SEHNR and CDR2 FQNEAQ (reference sequence). The length of the CDR3 is 16 residues. The ends lost 5 bases at V and 2 bases at J; junction bases unmatched: 12.

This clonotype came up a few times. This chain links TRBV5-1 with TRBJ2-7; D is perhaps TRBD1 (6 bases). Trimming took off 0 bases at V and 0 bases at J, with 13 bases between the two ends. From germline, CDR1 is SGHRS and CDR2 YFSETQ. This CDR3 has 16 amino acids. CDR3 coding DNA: TGCGCCAGCAGCTTGGGGTGGACAGTGCCCTCCTACGAGCAGTACTTC. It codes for CASSLGWTVPSYEQYF.

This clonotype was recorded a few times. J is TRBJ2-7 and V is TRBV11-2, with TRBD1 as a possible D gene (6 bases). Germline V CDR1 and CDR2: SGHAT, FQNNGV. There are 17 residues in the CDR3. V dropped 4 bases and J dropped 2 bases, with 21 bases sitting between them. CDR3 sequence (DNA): TGTGCCAGCAGCTCATTGGGGGCCCACCCCCCTCCCTACGAGCAGTACTTC. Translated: CASSSLGAHPPPYEQYF.

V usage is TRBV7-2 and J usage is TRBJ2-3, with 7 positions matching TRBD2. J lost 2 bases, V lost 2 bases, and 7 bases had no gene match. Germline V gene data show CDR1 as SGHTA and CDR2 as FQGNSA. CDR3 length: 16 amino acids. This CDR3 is CASSLNGAGPTDTQYF. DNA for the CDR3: TGTGCCAGCAGCTTAAATGGAGCGGGACCCACAGATACGCAGTATTTT.

For the CDR3, the DNA is TGTGCCAGCAGCGAAGGGACAGGGAGATGGGAGCAGTACTTC. It is translated as CASSEGTGRWEQYF. V and J are TRBV25-1 and TRBJ2-7; 9 positions agree with TRBD1. From germline, CDR1 is MGHDK and CDR2 SYGVNS. Trimming at V came to 6 bases and at J to 7 bases, leaving 10 bases not matched to a gene. The CDR3 sequence is 14 residues long.

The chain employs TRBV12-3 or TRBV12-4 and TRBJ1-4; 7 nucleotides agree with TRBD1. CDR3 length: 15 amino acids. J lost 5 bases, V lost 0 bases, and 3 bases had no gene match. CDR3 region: CASSLATGINEKLFF. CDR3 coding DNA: TGTGCCAGCAGTTTAGCGACAGGGATAAATGAAAAACTGTTTTTT.

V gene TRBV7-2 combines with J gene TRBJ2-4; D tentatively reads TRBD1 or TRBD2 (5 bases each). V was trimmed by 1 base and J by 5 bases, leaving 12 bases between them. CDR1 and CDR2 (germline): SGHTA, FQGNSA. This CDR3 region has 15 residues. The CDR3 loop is CASSLVRGVENIQYF. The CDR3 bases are TGTGCCAGCAGCTTAGTCCGAGGGGTGGAAAACATTCAGTACTTC.

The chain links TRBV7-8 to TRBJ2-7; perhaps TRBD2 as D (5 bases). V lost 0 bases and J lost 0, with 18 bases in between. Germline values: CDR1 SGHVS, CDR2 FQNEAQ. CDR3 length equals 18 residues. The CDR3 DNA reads TGTGCCAGCAGCTTAGCCCCTTATGAGGGCCGGAGCTCCTACGAGCAGTACTTC. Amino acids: CASSLAPYEGRSSYEQYF.

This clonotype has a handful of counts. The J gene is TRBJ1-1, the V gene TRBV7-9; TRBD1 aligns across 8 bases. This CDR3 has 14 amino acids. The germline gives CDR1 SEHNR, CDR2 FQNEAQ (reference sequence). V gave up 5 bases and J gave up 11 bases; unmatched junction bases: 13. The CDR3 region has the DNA TGTGCCAGCAGCGCAACCAGGACAGGGACCTCTGCTTTCTTT. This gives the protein CASSATRTGTSAFF.

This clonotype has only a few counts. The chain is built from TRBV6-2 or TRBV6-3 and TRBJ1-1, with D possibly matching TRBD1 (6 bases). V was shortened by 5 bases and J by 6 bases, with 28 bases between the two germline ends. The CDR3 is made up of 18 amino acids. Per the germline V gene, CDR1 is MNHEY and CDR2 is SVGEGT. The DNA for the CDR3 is TGTGCCAGCAGTAAAACAGGATTAGGCAGGCTCGAGGGGGCTGAAGCTTTCTTT. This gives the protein CASSKTGLGRLEGAEAFF.

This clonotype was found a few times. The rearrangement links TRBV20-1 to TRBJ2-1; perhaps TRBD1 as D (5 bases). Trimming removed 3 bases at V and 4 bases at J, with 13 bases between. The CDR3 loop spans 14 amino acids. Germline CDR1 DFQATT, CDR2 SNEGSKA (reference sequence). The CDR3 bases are TGCAGTGCTAGTACCCCCAAGGGGTACAATGAGCAGTTCTTC. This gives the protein CSASTPKGYNEQFF.

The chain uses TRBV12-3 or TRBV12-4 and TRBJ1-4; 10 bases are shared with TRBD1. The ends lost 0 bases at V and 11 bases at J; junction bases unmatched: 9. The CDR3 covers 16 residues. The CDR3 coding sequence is TGTGCCAGCAGTTTAGCTACCGGGACAGGGGCCGGCAAACTGTTTTTT. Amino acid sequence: CASSLATGTGAGKLFF.

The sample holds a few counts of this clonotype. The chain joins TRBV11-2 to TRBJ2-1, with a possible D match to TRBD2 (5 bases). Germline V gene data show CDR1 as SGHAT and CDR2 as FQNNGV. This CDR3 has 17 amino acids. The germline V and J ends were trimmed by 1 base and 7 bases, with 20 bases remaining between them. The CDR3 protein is CASSLVVRPASGNEQFF. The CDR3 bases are TGTGCCAGCAGCTTAGTGGTCCGCCCAGCGTCGGGGAATGAGCAGTTCTTC. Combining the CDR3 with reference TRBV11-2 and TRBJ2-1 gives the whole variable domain EAGVAQSPRYKIIEKRQSVAFWCNPISGHATLYWYQQILGQGPKLLIQFQNNGVVDDSQLPKDRFSAERLKGVDSTLKIQPAKLEDSAVYLCASSLVVRPASGNEQFFGPGTRLTVL.

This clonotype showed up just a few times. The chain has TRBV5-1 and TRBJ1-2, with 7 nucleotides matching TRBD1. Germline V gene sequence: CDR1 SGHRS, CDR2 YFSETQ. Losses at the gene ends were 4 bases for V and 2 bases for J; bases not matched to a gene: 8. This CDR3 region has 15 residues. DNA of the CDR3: TGCGCCAGCAGCCCGACGGACAGGAGGAACTATGGCTACACCTTC. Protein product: CASSPTDRRNYGYTF.

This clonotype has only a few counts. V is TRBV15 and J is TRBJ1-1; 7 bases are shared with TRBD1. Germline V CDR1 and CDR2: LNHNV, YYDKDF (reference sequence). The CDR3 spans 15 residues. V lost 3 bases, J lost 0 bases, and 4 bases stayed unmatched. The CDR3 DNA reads TGTGCCACCAGCAGGACAGGGAACATGAACACTGAAGCTTTCTTT. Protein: CATSRTGNMNTEAFF.

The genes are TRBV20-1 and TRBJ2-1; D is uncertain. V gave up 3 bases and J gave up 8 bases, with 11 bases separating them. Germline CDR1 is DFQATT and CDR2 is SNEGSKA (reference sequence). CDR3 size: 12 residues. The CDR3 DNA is TGCAGTGCTAGGACCCGAAGAGATGAGCAGTTCTTC. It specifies CSARTRRDEQFF.

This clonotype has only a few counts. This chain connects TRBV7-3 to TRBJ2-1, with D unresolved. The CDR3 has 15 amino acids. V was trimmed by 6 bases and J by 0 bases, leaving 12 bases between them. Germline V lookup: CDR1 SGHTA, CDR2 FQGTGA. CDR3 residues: CASSYGSSSYNEQFF. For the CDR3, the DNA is TGTGCCAGCAGTTACGGATCGAGCTCCTACAATGAGCAGTTCTTC.

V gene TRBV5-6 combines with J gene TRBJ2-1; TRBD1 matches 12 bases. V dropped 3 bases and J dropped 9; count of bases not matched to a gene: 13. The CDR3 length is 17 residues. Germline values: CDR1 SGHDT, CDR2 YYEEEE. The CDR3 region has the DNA TGTGCCAGCAGCTCCACCAACCGGGACAGGGGGCGAGGTGAGCAGTTCTTC. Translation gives CASSSTNRDRGRGEQFF.

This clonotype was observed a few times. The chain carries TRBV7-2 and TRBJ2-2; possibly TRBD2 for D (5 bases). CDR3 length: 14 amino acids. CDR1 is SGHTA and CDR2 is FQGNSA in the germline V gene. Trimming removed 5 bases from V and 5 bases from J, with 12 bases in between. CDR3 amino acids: CASSPVGVTGELFF. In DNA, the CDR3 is TGTGCCAGCAGCCCTGTGGGAGTTACCGGGGAGCTGTTTTTT.

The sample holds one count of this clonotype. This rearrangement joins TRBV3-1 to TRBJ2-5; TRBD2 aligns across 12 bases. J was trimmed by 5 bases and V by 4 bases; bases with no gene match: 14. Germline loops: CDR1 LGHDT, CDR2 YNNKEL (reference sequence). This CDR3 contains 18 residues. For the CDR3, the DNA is TGTGCCAGCAGCCGGGGCTCGGCACTAGCGGGGGGCCGGGAGACCCAGTACTTC. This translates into CASSRGSALAGGRETQYF.

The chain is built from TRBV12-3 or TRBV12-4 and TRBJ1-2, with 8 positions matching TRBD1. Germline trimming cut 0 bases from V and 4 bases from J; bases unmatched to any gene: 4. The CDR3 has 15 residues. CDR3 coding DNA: TGTGCCAGCAGTTTAGCGCCAGGGGGCGTCTATGGCTACACCTTC. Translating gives CASSLAPGGVYGYTF.

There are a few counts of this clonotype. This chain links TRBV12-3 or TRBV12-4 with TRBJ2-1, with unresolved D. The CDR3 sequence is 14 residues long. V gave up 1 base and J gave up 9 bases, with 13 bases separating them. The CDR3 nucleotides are TGTGCCAGCAGTTTAGGCGGTCCGACCGCTGAGCAGTTCTTC. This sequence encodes CASSLGGPTAEQFF.

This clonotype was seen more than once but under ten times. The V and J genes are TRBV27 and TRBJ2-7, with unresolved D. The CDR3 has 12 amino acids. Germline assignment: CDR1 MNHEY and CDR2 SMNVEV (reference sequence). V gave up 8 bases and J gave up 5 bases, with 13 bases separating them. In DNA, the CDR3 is TGTGCCAGCCTGGATAGGAGAAACGAGCAGTACTTC. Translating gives CASLDRRNEQYF.

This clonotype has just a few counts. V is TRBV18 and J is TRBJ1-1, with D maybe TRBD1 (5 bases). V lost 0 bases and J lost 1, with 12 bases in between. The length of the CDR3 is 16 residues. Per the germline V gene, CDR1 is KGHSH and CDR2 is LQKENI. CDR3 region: CASSPPGGYSNTEAFF. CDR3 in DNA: TGTGCCAGCTCACCACCGGGGGGGTACTCGAACACTGAAGCTTTCTTT.